These 27 T cell receptor beta chains share one sample of origin, sequenced in a study of cytomegalovirus exposure and HLA in healthy donors. TCRdb's table, derived via immunoSEQ multiplex PCR, lists solely in-frame clones and lacks some. The sample shows under 200,000 clones, about 90% of them seen only once. The sequenced sample was PBMCs. Receptors were obtained from a woman in her thirties in good health and CMV-seronegative.

The chain carries TRBV5-6 and TRBJ2-5, with D uncertain. CDR3 length: 15 amino acids. The V gene's germline CDR1 is SGHDT and CDR2 YYEEEE. V lost 0 bases and J lost 2, with 11 bases in between. The CDR3 reads CASSLAGGIQETQYF. The CDR3, as DNA: TGTGCCAGCAGCTTGGCCGGTGGCATACAAGAGACCCAGTACTTC.

This chain links TRBV27 with TRBJ2-2; 10 bases line up with TRBD2. Germline V gives CDR1 MNHEY, CDR2 SMNVEV (reference sequence). This CDR3 is 16 amino acids long. V was pared by 5 bases and J by 6 bases, with 9 bases of the junction left unmatched. As DNA, the CDR3 is TGTGCCAGCAGTATTCCGGGACTAGCGATTCCCGGGGAGCTGTTTTTT. Translated: CASSIPGLAIPGELFF.

This chain joins TRBV5-4 and TRBJ1-2, with TRBD1 as a possible D gene (6 bases). Germline loops: CDR1 SGHNT, CDR2 YYREEE (reference sequence). V gave up 0 bases and J gave up 2 bases, with 11 bases separating them. There are 15 residues in the CDR3. CDR3 sequence: CASSLEGGRNYGYTF. CDR3 nucleotide sequence: TGTGCCAGCAGCTTGGAAGGGGGGCGCAACTATGGCTACACCTTC.

This clone was detected once. V and J are TRBV4-2 and TRBJ2-3, with a weak D call TRBD2 (5 bases). Germline lookup yields CDR1 LGHNA and CDR2 YNFKEQ. V was pared by 0 bases and J by 4 bases, with 8 bases between. The CDR3 sequence is 14 residues long. The CDR3 protein is CASSQEWRPDTQYF. Written as DNA, the CDR3 is TGTGCCAGCAGCCAAGAGTGGAGGCCAGATACGCAGTATTTT.

V and J are TRBV6-5 and TRBJ2-3; 10 nucleotides align to TRBD2. This CDR3 contains 16 residues. CDR1 MNHEY and CDR2 SVGAGI come from the germline V gene. V was clipped by 1 base and J by 5 bases; unmatched bases: 6. The chain's CDR3 is CASSYLLAGAKDTQYF. As DNA, the CDR3 is TGTGCCAGCAGTTACTTGCTAGCGGGAGCGAAAGATACGCAGTATTTT.

This chain joins TRBV6-1 and TRBJ2-7; TRBD2 aligns across 13 bases. Per germline, CDR1 MNHNS and CDR2 SASEGT. The CDR3 consists of 15 residues. The V segment lost 6 bases and the J segment 4 bases; nucleotides outside the gene matches: 6. DNA of the CDR3: TGTGCCAGCAGACAAGGACTAGCGGGAGAGTACGAGCAGTACTTC. This codes for CASRQGLAGEYEQYF.

The V and J genes are TRBV30 and TRBJ2-3, with TRBD2 matching over 14 bases. The germline gives CDR1 GTSNPN, CDR2 SVGIG (reference sequence). The V gene end was trimmed by 2 bases and the J gene end by 5 bases; junction bases not matched to a gene: 6. The CDR3 extends over 16 amino acids. The CDR3 nucleotides read TGTGCCTGGAGTTTGGGACTAGCGGGAGTGGGAGATACGCAGTATTTT. Translating it yields CAWSLGLAGVGDTQYF.

The genes are TRBV6-1 and TRBJ2-4, with 12 bases identical to TRBD1. The CDR3 runs to 19 residues. Germline CDR1 reads MNHNS; CDR2 reads SASEGT. Unmatched junction bases numbered 11, after V lost 4 bases and J lost 1 base. CDR3 DNA sequence: TGTGCCAGCAGTGCACCGGGACAGGGGGCGTCAATGGCCAAAAACATTCAGTACTTC. Its protein product is CASSAPGQGASMAKNIQYF.

The V gene is TRBV5-1, the J gene TRBJ2-1, with TRBD1 matching 7 bases. CDR1 is SGHRS and CDR2 is YFSETQ in the germline V gene. V shed 4 bases and J 0 bases; nucleotides not matched to a gene: 10. This CDR3 spans 17 amino acids. The chain's CDR3 is CASSRSRQGASYNEQFF. The DNA of the CDR3 is TGCGCCAGCAGCCGATCCCGACAGGGTGCCTCCTACAATGAGCAGTTCTTC.

V usage is TRBV29-1 and J usage is TRBJ1-3; D is possibly TRBD1 (5 bases). V lost 4 bases and J lost 4, with 14 bases in between. Germline V gene sequence: CDR1 SQVTM, CDR2 ANQGSEA. CDR3 length: 14 amino acids. The CDR3 region is CSVGQGSPGNTIYF. The CDR3, as DNA: TGCAGCGTTGGTCAGGGCAGCCCGGGAAACACCATATATTTT.

This clone was seen a few times. This rearrangement joins TRBV7-9 to TRBJ2-4; TRBD2 is a possible D gene (7 bases). Trimming left V 2 bases short and J 3 bases short, with 14 bases between. The germline CDR1 and CDR2 sequences are SEHNR and FQNEAQ (reference sequence). The CDR3 consists of 16 residues. Here the CDR3 DNA reads TGTGCCAGCAGCTTACTGGGGGGGCCTAGCAAAAACATTCAGTACTTC. Its translation: CASSLLGGPSKNIQYF.

The sample holds one count of this clone. The V call is TRBV5-1, the J call TRBJ1-2; TRBD1 aligns across 9 bases. V was clipped by 5 bases and J by 6 bases; unmatched bases: 11. Germline values: CDR1 SGHRS, CDR2 YFSETQ. This CDR3 region has 15 residues. In nucleotides, the CDR3 is TGCGCCAGCAGGGTAGGACAGGGGTTGCTTGATGGCTACACCTTC. Encoded protein: CASRVGQGLLDGYTF. The entire variable domain, with the rest obtained from reference TRBV5-1 and TRBJ1-2, is as follows: KAGVTQTPRYLIKTRGQQVTLSCSPISGHRSVSWYQQTPGQGLQFLFEYFSETQRNKGNFPGRFSGRQFSNSRSEMNVSTLELGDSALYLCASRVGQGLLDGYTFGSGTRLTVV.

The chain has TRBV27 and TRBJ1-5, with TRBD1 matching over 12 bases. Germline lookup yields CDR1 MNHEY and CDR2 SMNVEV (reference sequence). This CDR3 contains 16 residues. The V segment lost 5 bases and the J segment 6 bases; nucleotides outside the gene matches: 8. Written as DNA, the CDR3 is TGTGCCAGCAGTCCCTCCGGGACAGGGGGCACTCAGCCCCAGCATTTT. Its protein product is CASSPSGTGGTQPQHF.

The chain carries TRBV10-3 and TRBJ2-7; a weak D match, TRBD1 (6 bases). Germline loops: CDR1 ENHRY, CDR2 SYGVKD. The V gene lost 0 bases and the J gene lost 1 base, with 10 bases spanning the gap. The CDR3 covers 15 residues. The CDR3 nucleotides are TGTGCCATCAGTGAGTCAGGGGGTCGGTCCTACGAGCAGTACTTC. Translation: CAISESGGRSYEQYF.

This CDR3 is CASSEGNFKYEQYF. CDR3 DNA: TGTGCCAGCAGCGAAGGGAATTTTAAATACGAGCAGTACTTC. This rearrangement joins TRBV9 to TRBJ2-7; D unclear. CDR3 length: 14 amino acids. Germline CDR1 and CDR2: SGDLS and YYNGEE. Trimming removed 3 bases from V and 4 bases from J, with 14 bases in between.

The V and J genes are TRBV4-3 and TRBJ1-1, with D possibly matching TRBD1 (6 bases). V lost 0 bases to trimming and J lost 0 bases, with 8 bases between them. Per germline, CDR1 LGHNA and CDR2 YSLEER. This CDR3 is built from 15 residues. The CDR3 spells CASSQDAGVNTEAFF. The DNA of the CDR3 is TGCGCCAGCAGCCAAGACGCAGGGGTGAACACTGAAGCTTTCTTT.

The chain uses TRBV27 and TRBJ2-7; 9 nucleotides align to TRBD1. V was clipped by 2 bases and J by 0 bases; unmatched bases: 2. The CDR3 totals 15 residues. Germline V gene lookup returns CDR1 MNHEY and CDR2 SMNVEV (reference sequence). The CDR3 nucleotides are TGTGCCAGCAGTTTAGGGACAGGGCCCTCCTACGAGCAGTACTTC. Translating it yields CASSLGTGPSYEQYF.

This chain joins TRBV28 and TRBJ2-7; TRBD1 aligns across 9 bases. There are 16 residues in the CDR3. The germline gives CDR1 MDHEN, CDR2 SYDVKM. V lost 7 bases to trimming and J lost 3 bases; unmatched junction nucleotides: 13. The CDR3 region has the DNA TGTGCCAGCATAGCAACGTCCGGGACAGGGCGCTACGAGCAGTACTTC. Translated, it gives CASIATSGTGRYEQYF.

The V gene is TRBV2, the J gene TRBJ1-2; D gene unclear. Trimming took off 1 base at V and 6 bases at J, with 9 bases between the two ends. The CDR3 has 13 residues. Germline loops: CDR1 SNHLY, CDR2 FYNNEI. CDR3 sequence: CASSEGVYHGYTF. CDR3 nucleotides: TGTGCCAGCAGTGAAGGGGTCTACCATGGCTACACCTTC.

The chain recombines TRBV4-3 with TRBJ2-1, with D possibly matching TRBD2 (5 bases). CDR1 is LGHNA and CDR2 is YSLEER in the germline V gene. V gave up 4 bases and J gave up 5 bases, with 21 bases separating them. This CDR3 region has 17 residues. CDR3 sequence: CASSPSLATHPNNEQFF. The CDR3 DNA reads as TGCGCCAGCAGCCCCTCCTTAGCGACTCATCCCAACAATGAGCAGTTCTTC.

The J gene is TRBJ2-7, the V gene TRBV19; a weak D match, TRBD1 (6 bases). The germline V gene encodes CDR1 LNHDA and CDR2 SQIVND (reference sequence). CDR3 length equals 15 residues. V lost 4 bases and J lost 0, with 13 bases in between. CDR3 sequence reads: CASSTKGHYSYEQYF. CDR3 nucleotides: TGTGCCAGTAGTACCAAGGGACACTACTCCTACGAGCAGTACTTC.

Concerning this clone itself: The identical CDR3 is also encoded by other nucleotide sequences in the sample. The chain couples TRBV20-1 to TRBJ2-7; TRBD2 aligns across 7 bases. CDR1 DFQATT and CDR2 SNEGSKA come from the germline V gene (reference sequence). Germline trimming cut 6 bases from V and 3 bases from J; bases unmatched to any gene: 2. The CDR3 extends over 11 amino acids. For the CDR3, the DNA is TGCAGTGCGAGGACTAGCTACGAGCAGTACTTC. It encodes CSARTSYEQYF.

This sequence joins TRBV7-8 and TRBJ2-1; TRBD1 matches 8 bases. V was clipped by 4 bases and J by 8 bases; unmatched bases: 4. There are 13 residues in the CDR3. The germline V gene has CDR1 SGHVS and CDR2 FQNEAQ. CDR3 region: CASSWDRSHEQFF. CDR3 DNA sequence: TGTGCCAGCAGCTGGGACAGGTCCCATGAGCAGTTCTTC.

This clone was recorded a few times. This rearrangement joins TRBV7-9 to TRBJ1-1; D uncertain. CDR3 length equals 14 residues. Deletions cut 5 bases from V and 4 bases from J, with 14 bases between. Germline CDR1 and CDR2: SEHNR and FQNEAQ (reference sequence). The DNA of the CDR3 is TGTGCCAGCAGCGAAACTTCGGTGGGCACTGAAGCTTTCTTT. Translating gives CASSETSVGTEAFF.

The V gene is TRBV30, the J gene TRBJ1-1; D gene uncertain. V shed 5 bases and J shed 1 base, with 14 bases lying between them. Germline V gene lookup returns CDR1 GTSNPN and CDR2 SVGIG (reference sequence). The length of the CDR3 is 14 residues. CDR3 nucleotides: TGTGCCTGGGTTGGGGTGCGCCAGAACACTGAAGCTTTCTTT. Translating gives CAWVGVRQNTEAFF.

The chain couples TRBV2 to TRBJ1-1, with 7 positions matching TRBD1. The CDR3 is made up of 16 amino acids. The germline V gene has CDR1 SNHLY and CDR2 FYNNEI. The J segment lost 6 bases and the V segment lost 8 bases, leaving 18 bases of the junction unmatched. The CDR3, as DNA: TGTGCCAGCTTATTTCAAATGGACAGGAGGAGGGCTGAAGCTTTCTTT. The encoded protein is CASLFQMDRRRAEAFF.

The rearrangement joins TRBV9 to TRBJ2-2; TRBD1 agrees at 7 bases. Germline-derived CDR1 and CDR2 are SGDLS and YYNGEE. V dropped 6 bases and J dropped 2; count of bases not matched to a gene: 4. This CDR3 is 14 amino acids long. The CDR3 spells CASMAGGNTGELFF. CDR3 DNA: TGTGCCAGCATGGCAGGGGGAAACACCGGGGAGCTGTTTTTT.